This TCR beta chain was recovered during a study of blood T cell repertoires in COVID-19. Germline values: CDR1 SGHVS, CDR2 FNYEAQ. The CDR3 spans 16 residues. V dropped 4 bases and J dropped 1; count of bases not matched to a gene: 7. Sequencing used immunoSEQ multiplex PCR; TCRdb keeps in-frame clones, though not all of them. The sample has 150,000 or so clones, about 80% seen once. This receptor was taken from a woman older than 75 with acute or convalescent COVID-19. The sample was peripheral blood. The chain combines TRBV7-6 with TRBJ2-7; 10 bases are a match to TRBD2. The CDR3 is CASSSYLAGASYEQYF. In DNA form, the CDR3 reads TGTGCCAGCAGCTCCTACCTAGCGGGAGCTTCCTACGAGCAGTACTTC.